Detailed here is one T cell receptor (beta chain). The antigen remains unidentified. These data originate in a study of a mutant IDH1 vaccine in newly diagnosed glioma. Looking at the study overall: With temozolomide cycles, or 4-6 weeks after radiotherapy alone, vaccination was started. Patients had received radiotherapy, temozolomide, or both previously, most receiving both.

The germline V gene has CDR1 KGHSH and CDR2 LQKENI. The CDR3 is 18 amino acids. The trim removed 3 bases at V and 2 bases at J, leaving 8 bases unmatched. The time point is: week 35, safety follow-up. Mutant IDH1 20-mer peptide, at 300 ug, made up each vaccine dose, with topical imiquimod. Using immunoSEQ multiplex PCR, the repertoire was profiled, and TCRdb retains in-frame clones only, with some absent. The sample yields roughly 52,000 clones, approximately 81% seen once. This rearrangement joins TRBV18 to TRBJ2-3; 13 nucleotides align to TRBD2. Material: PBMCs, obtained from a glioma patient whose treatment included an IDH1 peptide vaccine. This receptor was taken from a woman between 18 and 29 years old with glioma. The CDR3 loop reads CASSPGTSGEVLTDTQYF. The CDR3, as DNA: TGTGCCAGCTCACCCGGGACTAGCGGGGAGGTTCTCACAGATACGCAGTATTTT.